The sequence of this T cell receptor beta chain was determined in a study of shared clonotypes between healthy human individuals. On the study more broadly: Each donor had three CD4 naive, three CD4 memory, two CD8 naive and one CD8 memory plate. Whole-study results and caveats: Naive subsets typically showed greater estimated richness than memory subsets.

CDR3 size: 13 residues. A deep-level run was used for the assay. Per the original methods: Without quality scores, immunoSEQ junctional reads could not be filtered like full-length reads. The repertoire was sequenced with immunoSEQ multiplex PCR; TCRdb's copy has only in-frame clones and lacks some. V, J and clone size derive from that table, while D and trimming were established from the DNA sequence. The repertoire has some 200,000 clones, 50% to 80% of them found once; the top ten carry over 8.5%. A remark on this clone: Its antigen remains unidentified.

The receptor's source is a man between 25 and 39 years old in good health. The rearrangement links TRBV7-5 to TRBJ1-1; TRBD1 is the table's D call and was not checked against the DNA. TRBV7-5 is recorded as a pseudogene. The material sequenced was memory CD4+ T cells sorted from blood. Regarding subset: CD45RA-negative fraction. CDR3 coding DNA: TGTGCCAGCAGCATCCAATCAGGGGCTGAAGCTTTCTTT. This codes for CASSIQSGAEAFF.